This T cell receptor (beta chain) stems from a study of blood T cell repertoires in COVID-19. The overall study: From the United States, Italy and Spain came samples of acute and convalescent COVID-19. Sources were T cells, B-cell-depleted T cells, or PBMCs; the material itself was cDNA or gDNA.

In the original workflow: Nucleated cell number was recorded as an estimate derived from reference gene primer amplification. Sequenced by immunoSEQ multiplex PCR; TCRdb stores in-frame clones only, minus some. V and J calls and clone size are those listed in that table; D and trimming were worked out from the DNA. The data contain about 160,000 clones, approximately 84% of them seen just once; the ten biggest clones take up less than 9%. This clone was seen a handful of times. Germline CDR1 and CDR2: MGHRA and YSYEKL. Deletions cut 3 bases from V and 0 bases from J, with 12 bases between. There are 16 residues in the CDR3.

This clonotype was sampled from a man in his forties or fifties who had recovered from COVID-19. Input material: peripheral blood. V and J are TRBV4-1 and TRBJ2-1, with no clear D. The CDR3 DNA reads TGCGCCAGCAGCCAGCTAAATATGGTCTCCTACAATGAGCAGTTCTTC. Translating it yields CASSQLNMVSYNEQFF.